Listed below are T cell receptor beta chains from one sample, sequenced in a study of cytomegalovirus exposure and HLA in healthy donors. Repertoires were generated with immunoSEQ multiplex PCR, while TCRdb's copy carries only in-frame clones and drops some. This table holds about 62,000 clones, 60% to 80% found once. Sequencing was carried out using PBMCs. These receptors came from a man aged 55 to 70 in good health and CMV-seropositive. Both conserved end residues are part of each CDR3. D genes are given only for firm matches. Only part of the rows carry a size: once, few, many, or a class if the clone is expanded.

d_call	clone_size	j_call	v_call	cdr3_nt	cdr3_aa
TRBD1	few	TRBJ2-1	TRBV13	TGTGCCAGCGGGCCGACAGGGTGGTACAATGAGCAGTTCTTC	CASGPTGWYNEQFF
TRBD2	.	TRBJ2-1	TRBV9	TGTGCCAGCAGCGTAGGGACTAGCGGGATAAATGAGCAGTTCTTC	CASSVGTSGINEQFF
TRBD1	.	TRBJ1-1	TRBV11-2	TGTGCCAGCAGCCTCGGGACAGCGAACACTGAAGCTTTCTTT	CASSLGTANTEAFF
TRBD1	once	TRBJ1-3	TRBV19	TGTGCCACCAGGCGGACAGGGCAAAACACCATATATTTT	CATRRTGQNTIYF
TRBD2	.	TRBJ2-3	TRBV19	TGTGCCAGTACGGGGGGATTGGGAGATACGCAGTATTTT	CASTGGLGDTQYF
TRBD2	.	TRBJ2-2	TRBV4-1	TGCGCCAGCAGCCAGGGACTAGGGGTCGGGGAGCTGTTTTTT	CASSQGLGVGELFF
.	.	TRBJ2-5	TRBV10-1	TGCGCCAGCAGTGAAGGTTTGGGGGGACGGCAAGAGACCCAGTACTTC	CASSEGLGGRQETQYF
TRBD1	.	TRBJ2-4	TRBV19	TGTGCCAGTAGTATGGCAGGGGGCTTTATTATGGCCAAAAACATTCAGTACTTC	CASSMAGGFIMAKNIQYF
TRBD2	.	TRBJ2-1	TRBV11-3	TGTGCCAGCAGCTTAGGAGCGGTAGCGGGAGGATCCTACAATGAGCAGTTCTTC	CASSLGAVAGGSYNEQFF
TRBD1	.	TRBJ2-7	TRBV5-1	TGCGCCAGCAGCCAGGACAGGGGGGGAGACTACGAGCAGTACTTC	CASSQDRGGDYEQYF
TRBD1	.	TRBJ1-2	TRBV10-2	TGCGCCAGCATAGGGACAGGGGAGCCTGGCTACACCTTC	CASIGTGEPGYTF
TRBD1	.	TRBJ2-7	TRBV5-1	TGCGCCAGCAGCCAGAGGACAGGGGCCTACGAGCAGTACTTC	CASSQRTGAYEQYF
.	.	TRBJ2-3	TRBV27	TGTGCCAGCGGGGAGGTGGGCACAGATACGCAGTATTTT	CASGEVGTDTQYF
TRBD1	.	TRBJ2-2	TRBV5-4	TGTGCCAGCAGCCCCGGGACAGGGGTTTCCGGGGAGCTGTTTTTT	CASSPGTGVSGELFF
.	.	TRBJ1-2	TRBV6-5	TGTGCCAGCAGTTACTCGAACAACCCCCCCTATGGCTACACCTTC	CASSYSNNPPYGYTF
.	.	TRBJ1-1	TRBV19	TGTGCCAGTAGTCGTACCTCAGGGATCACTGAAGCCTTCTTT	CASSRTSGITEAFF
TRBD1	.	TRBJ1-2	TRBV10-3	TGTGCCATCAGTCCCGGGACAGGGGGATATGGCTACACCTTC	CAISPGTGGYGYTF